These 13 T cell receptor beta chains were all obtained from the same sample, sequenced in a study of T cell repertoires in cytomegalovirus infection. A single record per CDR3 protein comes from TCRdb applying MiXCR to the reads. Of over 450,000 distinct CDR3 sequences in the sample, about 11% were seen once. Sequencing was performed on PBMCs. These receptors were obtained from a human donor in good health (CMV status not recorded). Some clones in this sample may be carry-over from other donors' samples.

The table lists this clonotype with many counts. The gene calls are TRBV24-1 and TRBJ2-2; D is possibly TRBD2 (5 bases). The V end was cut by 4 bases, the J end by 3 bases, with 11 bases between. CDR1 is KGHDR and CDR2 is SFDVKD in the germline V gene. The CDR3 sequence is 15 residues long. CDR3 in amino acids: CATSERAVDTGELFF. The CDR3 DNA sequence: TGTGCCACCAGTGAGAGGGCCGTCGACACCGGGGAGCTGTTTTTT.

This rearrangement joins TRBV19 to TRBJ2-2; D possibly corresponds to TRBD2 (5 bases). Deletions cut 1 base from V and 0 bases from J, with 6 bases between. Germline values: CDR1 LNHDA, CDR2 SQIVND (reference sequence). This CDR3 contains 15 residues. The chain's CDR3 is CASSIVGANTGELFF. CDR3 nucleotide sequence: TGTGCCAGTAGTATAGTCGGGGCGAACACCGGGGAGCTGTTTTTT.

The table lists this clonotype with a few counts. The gene calls are TRBV20-1 and TRBJ1-6; 7 positions match TRBD1. From germline, CDR1 is DFQATT and CDR2 SNEGSKA (reference sequence). V shed 0 bases and J 7 bases; nucleotides not matched to a gene: 6. The CDR3 contains 15 residues. CDR3 nucleotide sequence: TGCAGTGCTAGAGATCACGGGACAGCGAATTCACCCCTCCACTTT. Its protein is CSARDHGTANSPLHF.

This clonotype was counted many times. The chain has TRBV7-2 and TRBJ2-1, with D unresolved. CDR3 length equals 14 residues. V lost 1 base and J 9 bases, leaving 13 bases between the germline ends. CDR1 and CDR2 (germline): SGHTA, FQGNSA. This CDR3 reads CASSLDPASSEQFF. DNA for the CDR3: TGTGCCAGCAGCTTAGATCCGGCCTCCAGTGAGCAGTTCTTC.

This clonotype was observed at least ten times. The V gene is TRBV10-3, the J gene TRBJ2-7; 9 positions agree with TRBD1. CDR1 and CDR2 from the germline V gene are ENHRY and SYGVKD. This CDR3 comprises 16 residues. J gave up 0 bases and V 3 bases, and 6 bases lay outside the gene matches. The CDR3 DNA sequence: TGTGCCATCAGTGACGTTGGACAGGGGCCCTCCTACGAGCAGTACTTC. Translated: CAISDVGQGPSYEQYF.

This clonotype occurred a few times. Its ends do not fully match the called genes, so a read error is possible. This chain uses TRBV19 with TRBJ2-1; 11 bases map to TRBD2. This CDR3 region has 15 residues. Germline assignment: CDR1 LNHDA and CDR2 SQIVND (reference sequence). The CDR3, as DNA: TGTGCCAGTAGTCCGCGTTGGCTAGCGGGGGGCGAGCGGTTCTTC. This gives the protein CASSPRWLAGGERFF.

This clonotype was recorded a few times. J is TRBJ1-2 and V is TRBV6-5, with no clear D. The CDR3 contains 14 residues. Trimming removed 2 bases at V and 0 bases at J, with 7 bases between. Germline lookup yields CDR1 MNHEY and CDR2 SVGAGI. As DNA, the CDR3 is TGTGCCAGCAGTTACAGGGAGGCTAACTATGGCTACACCTTC. It specifies CASSYREANYGYTF.

In this sample, this clonotype turned up many times. V gene TRBV11-1 combines with J gene TRBJ2-1, with TRBD1 matching 7 bases. The CDR3 runs 15 residues. The ends lost 6 bases at V and 4 bases at J; junction bases unmatched: 9. Germline V gene lookup returns CDR1 SGHAT and CDR2 FQDESV (reference sequence). CDR3 coding DNA: TGTGCCAGCAGTTTGGACAGGATCAGTTACAATGAGCAGTTCTTC. As protein: CASSLDRISYNEQFF.

The sample holds many counts of this clonotype. The V gene is TRBV4-2, the J gene TRBJ2-2, with TRBD1 matching over 10 bases. Trimming took 6 bases from V and 5 from J; bases not matched to a gene: 6. CDR1 and CDR2 (germline): LGHNA, YNFKEQ. CDR3 length: 15 amino acids. The CDR3 nucleotides read TGTGCCAGCAGATTTAGACAGGGGGCGACCGGGGAGCTGTTTTTT. Encoded protein: CASRFRQGATGELFF.

This clonotype was counted at least ten times. The chain couples TRBV7-9 to TRBJ2-5; D not resolved. Per germline, CDR1 SEHNR and CDR2 FQNEAQ (reference sequence). V lost 5 bases and J 5 bases, leaving 15 bases between the germline ends. This CDR3 comprises 14 residues. The DNA of the CDR3 is TGTGCCAGCAGCCCAGGACGGTCCTGGGAGACCCAGTACTTC. This codes for CASSPGRSWETQYF.

This clonotype was seen many times. The chain joins TRBV5-6 to TRBJ2-1; 10 bases match TRBD2. The CDR3 is 15 amino acids. Trimming at V came to 0 bases and at J to 10 bases, leaving 7 bases not matched to a gene. The V gene's germline CDR1 is SGHDT and CDR2 YYEEEE. CDR3 sequence reads: CASSLEREGLWEQFF. For the CDR3, the DNA is TGTGCCAGCAGCTTGGAGCGGGAGGGCCTATGGGAGCAGTTCTTC.

This clonotype was recorded at least ten times. This chain joins TRBV5-1 and TRBJ2-2, with 11 bases aligning to TRBD2. The CDR3 is 15 residues long. The ends lost 7 bases at V and 8 bases at J; junction bases unmatched: 10. Germline assignment: CDR1 SGHRS and CDR2 YFSETQ. DNA of the CDR3: TGCGCCAGCCTCCCGGTAGCGGGGGGGTCAGGGGAGCTGTTTTTT. It codes for CASLPVAGGSGELFF.

This clonotype was observed many times. V and J are TRBV7-3 and TRBJ2-2, with 9 nucleotides matching TRBD2. Trimming took 3 bases from V and 5 from J; bases not matched to a gene: 4. Germline loops: CDR1 SGHTA, CDR2 FQGTGA. CDR3 length: 15 amino acids. The CDR3 DNA sequence: TGTGCCAGCAGCTTCGCGGGAGGGGGTACCGGGGAGCTGTTTTTT. Encoded protein: CASSFAGGGTGELFF.